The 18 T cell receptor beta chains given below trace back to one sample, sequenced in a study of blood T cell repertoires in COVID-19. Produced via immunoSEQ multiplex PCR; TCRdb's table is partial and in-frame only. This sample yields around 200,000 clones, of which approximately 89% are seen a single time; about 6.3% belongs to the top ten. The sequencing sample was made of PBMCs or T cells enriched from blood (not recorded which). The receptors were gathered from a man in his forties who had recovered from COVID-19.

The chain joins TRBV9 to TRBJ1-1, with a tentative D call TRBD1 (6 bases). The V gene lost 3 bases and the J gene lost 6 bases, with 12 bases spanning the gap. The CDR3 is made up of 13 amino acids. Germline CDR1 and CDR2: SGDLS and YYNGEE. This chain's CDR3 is CASSATGPAEAFF. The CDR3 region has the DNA TGTGCCAGCAGCGCAACAGGGCCGGCTGAAGCTTTCTTT.

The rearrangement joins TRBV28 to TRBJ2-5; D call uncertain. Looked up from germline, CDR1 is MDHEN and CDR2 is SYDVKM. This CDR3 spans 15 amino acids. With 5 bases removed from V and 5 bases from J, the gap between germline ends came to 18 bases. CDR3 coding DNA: TGTGCCAGCAGTCCCTCGGGTGGTTTGAGGGAGACCCAGTACTTC. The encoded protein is CASSPSGGLRETQYF.

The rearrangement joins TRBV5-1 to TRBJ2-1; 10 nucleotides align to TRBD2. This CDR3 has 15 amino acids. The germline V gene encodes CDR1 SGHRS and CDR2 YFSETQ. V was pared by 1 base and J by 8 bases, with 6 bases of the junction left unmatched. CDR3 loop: CASSLSSGRLDEQFF. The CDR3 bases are TGCGCCAGCAGCTTGTCTAGCGGGAGATTAGATGAGCAGTTCTTC. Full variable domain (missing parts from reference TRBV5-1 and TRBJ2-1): KAGVTQTPRYLIKTRGQQVTLSCSPISGHRSVSWYQQTPGQGLQFLFEYFSETQRNKGNFPGRFSGRQFSNSRSEMNVSTLELGDSALYLCASSLSSGRLDEQFFGPGTRLTVL.

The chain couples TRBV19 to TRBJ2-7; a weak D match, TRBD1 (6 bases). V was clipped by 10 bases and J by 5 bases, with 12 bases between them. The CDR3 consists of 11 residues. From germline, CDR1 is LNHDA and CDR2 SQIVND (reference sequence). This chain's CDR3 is CATAGVHEQYF. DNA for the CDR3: TGTGCCACCGCAGGGGTCCACGAGCAGTACTTC.

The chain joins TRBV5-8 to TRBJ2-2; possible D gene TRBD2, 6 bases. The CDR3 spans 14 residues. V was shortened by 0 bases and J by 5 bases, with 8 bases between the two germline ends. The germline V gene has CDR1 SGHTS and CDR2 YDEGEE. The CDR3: CASSLAAGTGELFF. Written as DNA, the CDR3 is TGTGCCAGCAGCTTGGCGGCGGGGACCGGGGAGCTGTTTTTT. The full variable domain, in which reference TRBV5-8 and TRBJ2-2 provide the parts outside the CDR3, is EAGVTQSPTHLIKTRGQQATLRCSPISGHTSVYWYQQALGLGLQFLLWYDEGEERNRGNFPPRFSGRQFPNYSSELNVNALELEDSALYLCASSLAAGTGELFFGEGSRLTVL.

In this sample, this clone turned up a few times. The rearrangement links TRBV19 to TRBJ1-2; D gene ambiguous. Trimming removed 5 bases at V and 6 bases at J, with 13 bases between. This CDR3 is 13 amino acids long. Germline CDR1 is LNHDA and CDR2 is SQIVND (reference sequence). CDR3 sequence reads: CASSGVQAHGYTF. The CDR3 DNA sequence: TGTGCCAGTAGTGGTGTTCAGGCGCATGGCTACACCTTC.

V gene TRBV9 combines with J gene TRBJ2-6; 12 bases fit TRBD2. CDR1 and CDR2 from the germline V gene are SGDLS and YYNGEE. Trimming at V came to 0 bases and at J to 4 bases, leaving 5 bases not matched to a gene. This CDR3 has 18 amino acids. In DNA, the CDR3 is TGTGCCAGCAGCGTAGACCCTAGCGGGGGGGCCGGGGCCAACGTCCTGACTTTC. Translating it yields CASSVDPSGGAGANVLTF.

CDR3 sequence reads: CATGGSSYEQYF. CDR3 coding DNA: TGTGCCACCGGCGGCAGCTCCTACGAGCAGTACTTC. The genes are TRBV15 and TRBJ2-7; D is ambiguous. CDR3 size: 12 residues. Trimming took 8 bases from V and 0 from J, leaving 8 bases between them. Per the germline V gene, CDR1 is LNHNV and CDR2 is YYDKDF (reference sequence).

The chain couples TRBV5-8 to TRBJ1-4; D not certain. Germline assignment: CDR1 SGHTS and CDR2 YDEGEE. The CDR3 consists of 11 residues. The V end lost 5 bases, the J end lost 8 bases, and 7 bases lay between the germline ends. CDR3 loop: CASSHQEKLFF. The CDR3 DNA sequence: TGTGCCAGCAGTCACCAGGAAAAACTGTTTTTT.

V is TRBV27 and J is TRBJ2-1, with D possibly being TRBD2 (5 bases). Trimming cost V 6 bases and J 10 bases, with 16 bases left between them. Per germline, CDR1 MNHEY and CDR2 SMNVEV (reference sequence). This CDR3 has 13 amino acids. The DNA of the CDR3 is TGTGCCAGCAGCCTGATTCTGGGAGAGGAGCAGTTCTTC. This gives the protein CASSLILGEEQFF.

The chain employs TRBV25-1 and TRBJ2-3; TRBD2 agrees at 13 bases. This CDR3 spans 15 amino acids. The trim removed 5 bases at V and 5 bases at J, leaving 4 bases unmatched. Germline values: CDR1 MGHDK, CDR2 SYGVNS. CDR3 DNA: TGTGCCAGCAGTAAACTAGCGGGGGGGCAAGATACGCAGTATTTT. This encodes CASSKLAGGQDTQYF.

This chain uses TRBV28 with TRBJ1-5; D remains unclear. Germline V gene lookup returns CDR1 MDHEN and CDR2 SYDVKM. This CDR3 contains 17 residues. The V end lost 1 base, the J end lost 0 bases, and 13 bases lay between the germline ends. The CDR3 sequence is CASSLYRSTYSNQPQHF. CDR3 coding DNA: TGTGCCAGCAGTTTATACAGATCAACTTATAGCAATCAGCCCCAGCATTTT. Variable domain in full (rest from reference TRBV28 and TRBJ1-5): DVKVTQSSRYLVKRTGEKVFLECVQDMDHENMFWYRQDPGLGLRLIYFSYDVKMKEKGDIPEGYSVSREKKERFSLILESASTNQTSMYLCASSLYRSTYSNQPQHFGDGTRLSIL.

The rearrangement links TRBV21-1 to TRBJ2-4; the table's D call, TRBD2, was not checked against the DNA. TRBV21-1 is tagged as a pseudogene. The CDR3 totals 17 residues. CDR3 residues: CASSTGLAGEPRNIQYF. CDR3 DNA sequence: TGTGCCAGCAGCACGGGACTAGCGGGAGAGCCAAGAAACATTCAGTACTTC.

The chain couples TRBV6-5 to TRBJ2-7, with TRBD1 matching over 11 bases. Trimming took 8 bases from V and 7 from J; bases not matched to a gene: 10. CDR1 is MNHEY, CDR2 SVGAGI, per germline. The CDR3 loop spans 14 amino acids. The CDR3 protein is CASLDWGQGGEQYF. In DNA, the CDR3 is TGTGCCAGCCTTGATTGGGGACAGGGGGGTGAGCAGTACTTC.

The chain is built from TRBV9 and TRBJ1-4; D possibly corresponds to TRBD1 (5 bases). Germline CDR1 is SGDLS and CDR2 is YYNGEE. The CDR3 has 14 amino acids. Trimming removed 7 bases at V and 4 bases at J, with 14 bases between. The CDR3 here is CASGEGKINEKLFF. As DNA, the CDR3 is TGTGCCAGCGGGGAGGGGAAAATTAATGAAAAACTGTTTTTT.

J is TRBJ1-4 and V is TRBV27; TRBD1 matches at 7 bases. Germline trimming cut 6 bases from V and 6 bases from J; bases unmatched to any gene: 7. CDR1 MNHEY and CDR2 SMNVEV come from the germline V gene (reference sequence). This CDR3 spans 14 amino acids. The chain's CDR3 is CASSGDSYYEKLFF. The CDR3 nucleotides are TGTGCCAGCAGCGGGGACAGCTATTATGAAAAACTGTTTTTT. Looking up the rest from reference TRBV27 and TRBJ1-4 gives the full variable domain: EAQVTQNPRYLITVTGKKLTVTCSQNMNHEYMSWYRQDPGLGLRQIYYSMNVEVTDKGDVPEGYKVSRKEKRNFPLILESPSPNQTSLYFCASSGDSYYEKLFFGSGTQLSVL.

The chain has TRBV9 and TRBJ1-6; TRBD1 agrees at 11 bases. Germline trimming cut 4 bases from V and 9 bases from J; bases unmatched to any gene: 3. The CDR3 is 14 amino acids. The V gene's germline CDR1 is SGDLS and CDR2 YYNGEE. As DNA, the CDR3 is TGTGCCAGCAGCCCCGGGACAGGGGGTTCACCCCTCCACTTT. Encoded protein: CASSPGTGGSPLHF.

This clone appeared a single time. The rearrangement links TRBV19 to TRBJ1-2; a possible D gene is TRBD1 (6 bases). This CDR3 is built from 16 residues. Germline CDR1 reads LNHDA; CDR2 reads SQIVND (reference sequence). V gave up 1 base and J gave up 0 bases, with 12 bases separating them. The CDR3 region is CASSIAPGQTNYGYTF. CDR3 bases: TGTGCCAGTAGTATAGCCCCGGGACAAACTAACTATGGCTACACCTTC.